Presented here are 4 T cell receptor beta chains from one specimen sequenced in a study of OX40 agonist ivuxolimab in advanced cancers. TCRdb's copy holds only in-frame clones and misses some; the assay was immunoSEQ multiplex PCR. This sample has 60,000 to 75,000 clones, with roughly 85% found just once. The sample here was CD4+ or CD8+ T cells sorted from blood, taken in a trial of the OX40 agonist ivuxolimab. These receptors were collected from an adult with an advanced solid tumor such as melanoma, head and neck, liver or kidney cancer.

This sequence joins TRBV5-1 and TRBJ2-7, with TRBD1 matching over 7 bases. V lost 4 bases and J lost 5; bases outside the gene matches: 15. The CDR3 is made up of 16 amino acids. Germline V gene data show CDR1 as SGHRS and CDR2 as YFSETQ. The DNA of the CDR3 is TGCGCCAGCAGCGCCAGGGACAGCCCTACCCACCACGAGCAGTACTTC. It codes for CASSARDSPTHHEQYF.

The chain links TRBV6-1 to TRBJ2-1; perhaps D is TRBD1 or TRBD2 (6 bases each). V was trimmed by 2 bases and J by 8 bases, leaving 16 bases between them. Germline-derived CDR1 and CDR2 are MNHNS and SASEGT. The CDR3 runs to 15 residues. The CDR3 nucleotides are TGTGCCAGCAGTGAACGACGCAGGGGAGGTGATGAGCAGTTCTTC. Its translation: CASSERRRGGDEQFF.

The CDR3 nucleotides read TGTGCCAGCCGCGAAGGGACGGAGAACACTGAAGCTTTCTTT. Translation gives CASREGTENTEAFF. The rearrangement uses TRBV5-4 and TRBJ1-1; D is possibly TRBD1 (5 bases). The V end was cut by 7 bases, the J end by 1 base, with 14 bases between. The CDR3 extends over 14 amino acids. Per the germline V gene, CDR1 is SGHNT and CDR2 is YYREEE (reference sequence).

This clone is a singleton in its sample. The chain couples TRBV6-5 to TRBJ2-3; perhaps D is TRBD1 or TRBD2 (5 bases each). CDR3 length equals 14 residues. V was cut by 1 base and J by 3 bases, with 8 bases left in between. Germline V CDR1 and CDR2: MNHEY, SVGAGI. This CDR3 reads CASSYWDGTDTQYF. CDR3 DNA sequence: TGTGCCAGCAGTTACTGGGACGGTACAGATACGCAGTATTTT.